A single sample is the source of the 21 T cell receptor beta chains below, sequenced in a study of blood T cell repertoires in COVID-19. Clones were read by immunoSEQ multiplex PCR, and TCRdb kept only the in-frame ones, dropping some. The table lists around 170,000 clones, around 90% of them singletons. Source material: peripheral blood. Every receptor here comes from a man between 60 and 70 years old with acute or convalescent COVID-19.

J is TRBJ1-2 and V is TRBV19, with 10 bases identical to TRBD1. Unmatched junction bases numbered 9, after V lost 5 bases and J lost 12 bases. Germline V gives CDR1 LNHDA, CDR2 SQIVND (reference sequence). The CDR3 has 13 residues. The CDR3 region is CASSRGQGNGNTF. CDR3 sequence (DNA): TGTGCCAGTAGTCGGGGACAGGGGAATGGGAACACCTTC.

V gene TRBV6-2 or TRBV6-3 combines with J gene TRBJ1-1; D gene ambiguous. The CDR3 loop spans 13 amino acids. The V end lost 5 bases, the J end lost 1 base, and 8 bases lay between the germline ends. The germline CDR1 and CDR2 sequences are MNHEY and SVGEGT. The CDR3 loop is CASSRRRNTEAFF. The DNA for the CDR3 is TGTGCCAGCAGTCGCCGGAGGAACACTGAAGCTTTCTTT.

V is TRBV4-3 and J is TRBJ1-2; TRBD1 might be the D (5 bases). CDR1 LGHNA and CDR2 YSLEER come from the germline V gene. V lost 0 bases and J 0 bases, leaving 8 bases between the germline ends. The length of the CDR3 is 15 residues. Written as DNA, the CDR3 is TGCGCCAGCAGCCAAGATCCACAGGCTAACTATGGCTACACCTTC. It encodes CASSQDPQANYGYTF.

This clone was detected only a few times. CDR3 sequence: CASSVAGGRKETQYF. CDR3 nucleotide sequence: TGTGCCAGCAGCGTAGCGGGGGGGAGAAAAGAGACCCAGTACTTC. The V gene is TRBV3-1 (or the pseudogene TRBV3-2), the J gene TRBJ2-5; 11 nucleotides agree with TRBD2. CDR1 LGHDT and CDR2 YNNKEL come from the germline V gene (reference sequence). After removal of 5 bases from V and 3 bases from J, the junction contained 5 bases not matched to a gene. The CDR3 sequence is 15 residues long.

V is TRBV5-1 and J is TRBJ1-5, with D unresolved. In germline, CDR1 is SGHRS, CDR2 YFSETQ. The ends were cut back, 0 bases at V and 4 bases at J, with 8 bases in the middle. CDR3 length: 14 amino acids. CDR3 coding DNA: TGCGCCAGCAGCTTGGGTGGTAGTAATCAGCCCCAGCATTTT. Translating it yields CASSLGGSNQPQHF. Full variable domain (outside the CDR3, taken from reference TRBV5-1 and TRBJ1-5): KAGVTQTPRYLIKTRGQQVTLSCSPISGHRSVSWYQQTPGQGLQFLFEYFSETQRNKGNFPGRFSGRQFSNSRSEMNVSTLELGDSALYLCASSLGGSNQPQHFGDGTRLSIL.

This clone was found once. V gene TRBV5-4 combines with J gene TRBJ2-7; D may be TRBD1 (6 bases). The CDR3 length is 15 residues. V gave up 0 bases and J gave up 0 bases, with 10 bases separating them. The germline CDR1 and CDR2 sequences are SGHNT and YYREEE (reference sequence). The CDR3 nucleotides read TGTGCCAGCAGCTTGGCCAGGGGAGCCTCCTACGAGCAGTACTTC. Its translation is CASSLARGASYEQYF.

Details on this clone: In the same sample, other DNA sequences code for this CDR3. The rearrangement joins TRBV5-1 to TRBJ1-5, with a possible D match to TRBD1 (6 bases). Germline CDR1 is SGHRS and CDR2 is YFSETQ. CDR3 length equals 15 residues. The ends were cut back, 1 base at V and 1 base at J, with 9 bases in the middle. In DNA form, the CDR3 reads TGCGCCAGCAGCTTGTCAGGGGACAGCAATCAGCCCCAGCATTTT. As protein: CASSLSGDSNQPQHF.

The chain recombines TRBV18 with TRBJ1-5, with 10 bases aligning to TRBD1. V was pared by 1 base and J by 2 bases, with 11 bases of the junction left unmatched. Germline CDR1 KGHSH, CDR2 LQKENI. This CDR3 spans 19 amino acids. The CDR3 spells CASSPLRTGGTHGNQPQHF. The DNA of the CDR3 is TGTGCCAGCTCACCACTTAGGACAGGGGGTACGCATGGCAATCAGCCCCAGCATTTT.

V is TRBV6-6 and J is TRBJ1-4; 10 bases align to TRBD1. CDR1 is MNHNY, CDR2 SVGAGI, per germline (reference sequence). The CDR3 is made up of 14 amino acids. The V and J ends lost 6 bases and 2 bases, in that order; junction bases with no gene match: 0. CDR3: CASRTGGTNEKLFF. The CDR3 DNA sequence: TGTGCCAGCAGGACAGGGGGCACTAATGAAAAACTGTTTTTT.

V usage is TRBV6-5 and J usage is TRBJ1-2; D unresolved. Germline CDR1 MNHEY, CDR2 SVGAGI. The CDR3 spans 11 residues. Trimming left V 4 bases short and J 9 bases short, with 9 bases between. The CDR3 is CASSSGSSYTF. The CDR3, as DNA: TGTGCCAGCAGTTCGGGGTCGAGCTACACCTTC.

CDR3 residues: CASSWGQGSYEQYF. The DNA of the CDR3 is TGTGCCAGTAGTTGGGGTCAGGGCTCCTACGAGCAGTACTTC. The V and J genes are TRBV19 and TRBJ2-7, with D maybe TRBD1 (5 bases). This CDR3 has 14 residues. V shed 5 bases and J shed 0 bases, with 11 bases lying between them. Per the germline V gene, CDR1 is LNHDA and CDR2 is SQIVND (reference sequence).

The CDR3 region is CASSKRTGRTNEKLFF. The CDR3 DNA sequence: TGTGCCAGCAGCAAGAGGACAGGAAGGACTAATGAAAAACTGTTTTTT. V usage is TRBV7-9 and J usage is TRBJ1-4; 7 positions agree with TRBD1. The trim removed 5 bases at V and 2 bases at J, leaving 8 bases unmatched. The CDR3 totals 16 residues. Germline V lookup: CDR1 SEHNR, CDR2 FQNEAQ (reference sequence).

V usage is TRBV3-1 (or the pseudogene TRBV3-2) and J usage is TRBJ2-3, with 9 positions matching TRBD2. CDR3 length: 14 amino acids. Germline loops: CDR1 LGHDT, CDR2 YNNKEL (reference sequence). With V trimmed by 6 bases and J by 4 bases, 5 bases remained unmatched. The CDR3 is CASSRAGGPDTQYF. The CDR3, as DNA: TGTGCCAGCAGTCGCGCGGGGGGGCCAGATACGCAGTATTTT.

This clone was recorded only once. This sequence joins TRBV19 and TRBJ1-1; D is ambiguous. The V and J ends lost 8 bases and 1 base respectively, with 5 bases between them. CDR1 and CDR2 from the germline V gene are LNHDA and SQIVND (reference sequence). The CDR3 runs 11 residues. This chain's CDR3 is CASRQNTEAFF. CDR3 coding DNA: TGTGCCAGTCGACAGAACACTGAAGCTTTCTTT. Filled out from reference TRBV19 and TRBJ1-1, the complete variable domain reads DGGITQSPKYLFRKEGQNVTLSCEQNLNHDAMYWYRQDPGQGLRLIYYSQIVNDFQKGDIAEGYSVSREKKESFPLTVTSAQKNPTAFYLCASRQNTEAFFGQGTRLTVV.

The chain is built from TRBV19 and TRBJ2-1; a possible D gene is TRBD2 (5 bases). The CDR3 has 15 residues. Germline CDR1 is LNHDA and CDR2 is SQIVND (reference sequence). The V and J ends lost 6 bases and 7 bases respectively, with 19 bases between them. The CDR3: CASSPHRPSGNEQFF. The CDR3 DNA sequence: TGTGCCAGTAGCCCACATAGACCGTCGGGGAATGAGCAGTTCTTC.

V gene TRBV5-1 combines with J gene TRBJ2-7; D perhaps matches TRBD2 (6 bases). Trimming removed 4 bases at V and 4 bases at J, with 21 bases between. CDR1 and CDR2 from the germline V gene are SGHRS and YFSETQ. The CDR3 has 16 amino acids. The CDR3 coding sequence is TGCGCCAGCAGCAGGAGCTCCGGGACGGGAGAATACGAGCAGTACTTC. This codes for CASSRSSGTGEYEQYF.

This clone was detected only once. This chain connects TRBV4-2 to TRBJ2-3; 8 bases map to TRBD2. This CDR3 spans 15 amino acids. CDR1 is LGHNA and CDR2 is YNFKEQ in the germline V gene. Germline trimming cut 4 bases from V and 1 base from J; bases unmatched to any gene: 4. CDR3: CASSPGGAGTDTQYF. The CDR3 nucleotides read TGTGCCAGCAGCCCCGGGGGGGCGGGCACAGATACGCAGTATTTT.

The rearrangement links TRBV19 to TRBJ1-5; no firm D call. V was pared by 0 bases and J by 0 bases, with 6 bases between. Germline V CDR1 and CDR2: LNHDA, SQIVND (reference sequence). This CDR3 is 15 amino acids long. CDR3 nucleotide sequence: TGTGCCAGTAGTATAGAACACCATAGCAATCAGCCCCAGCATTTT. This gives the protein CASSIEHHSNQPQHF.

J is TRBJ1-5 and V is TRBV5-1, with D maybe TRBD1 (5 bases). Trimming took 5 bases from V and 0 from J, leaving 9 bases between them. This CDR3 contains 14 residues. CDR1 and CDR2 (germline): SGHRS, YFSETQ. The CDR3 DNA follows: TGCGCCAGCAGGGAGGGGCTTAGCAATCAGCCCCAGCATTTT. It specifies CASREGLSNQPQHF. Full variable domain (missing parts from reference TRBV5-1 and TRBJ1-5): KAGVTQTPRYLIKTRGQQVTLSCSPISGHRSVSWYQQTPGQGLQFLFEYFSETQRNKGNFPGRFSGRQFSNSRSEMNVSTLELGDSALYLCASREGLSNQPQHFGDGTRLSIL.

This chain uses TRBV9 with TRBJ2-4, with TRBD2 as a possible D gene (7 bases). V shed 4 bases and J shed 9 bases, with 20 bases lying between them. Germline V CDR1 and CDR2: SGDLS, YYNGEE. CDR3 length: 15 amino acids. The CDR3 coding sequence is TGTGCCAGCAGCTCCTCCGACAGGCCGGGGGGCATTCAGTACTTC. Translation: CASSSSDRPGGIQYF.

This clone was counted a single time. The CDR3 DNA reads TGCGCCAGCAGCCTCGATGAGCGGGGGTCCAATGAGCAGTTCTTC. It translates to CASSLDERGSNEQFF. V gene TRBV4-3 combines with J gene TRBJ2-1; 8 positions match TRBD2. The ends lost 4 bases at V and 6 bases at J; junction bases unmatched: 8. The CDR3 sequence is 15 residues long. Per germline, CDR1 LGHNA and CDR2 YSLEER.